This TCR beta chain was identified in a study of blood T cells in healthy people across ages. Study conclusions and caveats: Relative to aged donors, long-lived donors carried more naive CD4+ cells and displayed higher diversity. Samples with more naive T cells showed higher observed beta diversity. It was not known whether donors were CMV positive (a possible confounder of expanded clonotype changes).

The second PCR ran about 6 to 12 cycles with a sample-barcoded 5' primer and J-beta primers. From the 5' RACE reads, TCRdb called clonotypes with MiXCR, one entry per CDR3 protein. The sample shows 780,000 or so distinct CDR3 sequences, just over 55% of them seen only once. This CDR3 contains 17 residues. CDR1 and CDR2 (germline): KGHSH, LQKENI. Trimming cost V 6 bases and J 11 bases, with 31 bases left between them. A note on this clonotype: No antigen is known for it.

This chain connects TRBV18 to TRBJ2-5; D tentatively fits TRBD1 or TRBD2 (6 bases each). The TCR was taken from a man aged 35 to 55 in good health. Specimen: blood. For the CDR3, the DNA is TGTGCCAGCTCTCCATTCGGGGGCAGTTCACGCCGCGATGAGCAGTACTTC. Its translation is CASSPFGGSSRRDEQYF.